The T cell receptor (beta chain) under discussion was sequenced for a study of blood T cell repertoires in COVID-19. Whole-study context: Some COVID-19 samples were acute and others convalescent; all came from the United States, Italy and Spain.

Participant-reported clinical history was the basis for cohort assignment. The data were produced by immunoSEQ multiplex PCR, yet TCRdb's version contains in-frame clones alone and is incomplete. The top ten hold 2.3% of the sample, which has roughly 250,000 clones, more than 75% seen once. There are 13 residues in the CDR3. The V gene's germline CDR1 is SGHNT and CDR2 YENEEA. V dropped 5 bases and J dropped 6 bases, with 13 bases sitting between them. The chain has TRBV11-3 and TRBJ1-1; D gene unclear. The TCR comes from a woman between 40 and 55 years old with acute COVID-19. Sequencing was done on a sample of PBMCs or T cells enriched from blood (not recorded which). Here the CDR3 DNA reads TGTGCCAGCAGCCACGGCGGGAGGGCTGAAGCTTTCTTT. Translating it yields CASSHGGRAEAFF.